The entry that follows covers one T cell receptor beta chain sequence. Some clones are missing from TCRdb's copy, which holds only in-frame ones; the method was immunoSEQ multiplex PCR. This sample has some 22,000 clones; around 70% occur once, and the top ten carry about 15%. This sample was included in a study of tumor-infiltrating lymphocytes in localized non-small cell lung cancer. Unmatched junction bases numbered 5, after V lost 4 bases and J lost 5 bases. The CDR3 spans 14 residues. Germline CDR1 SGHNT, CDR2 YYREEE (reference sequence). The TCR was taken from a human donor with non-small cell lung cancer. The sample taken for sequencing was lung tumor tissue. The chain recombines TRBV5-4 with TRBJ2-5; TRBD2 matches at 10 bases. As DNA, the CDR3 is TGTGCCAGCAGCCTAGCGGGAGTTGAGGAGACCCAGTACTTC. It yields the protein CASSLAGVEETQYF.